This record covers a single T cell receptor beta chain. The antigen remains unidentified. This sample was included in a study of CD8 T cells in ankylosing spondylitis. Study results and limitations: Significant enrichment of disease-linked clones was reportedly seen in matched ankylosing spondylitis synovial fluid. About 8 highly homologous variants formed a TCR beta motif that appeared characteristic of ankylosing spondylitis blood.

A single record per CDR3 protein comes from TCRdb applying MiXCR to the 5' RACE reads. This table holds about 800,000 distinct CDR3 sequences, over 9.5% found once. Deletions cut 0 bases from V and 4 bases from J, with 19 bases between. Germline V gene lookup returns CDR1 LGHNA and CDR2 YSLEER. The CDR3 is 17 amino acids. The genes are TRBV4-3 and TRBJ2-7, with a tentative D call TRBD2 (5 bases). Sequencing used blood, either unsorted or a sorted T cell fraction (not recorded which). This TCR derives from a male donor with ankylosing spondylitis. CDR3 coding DNA: TGCGCCAGCAGCCAAGATCTCGTAATTGCAGGCGGGTACGAGCAGTACTTC. Its translation: CASSQDLVIAGGYEQYF.